The rows below give T cell receptor beta chains drawn from one sample of a study of shared clonotypes between healthy human individuals. Assay used: immunoSEQ multiplex PCR; TCRdb lists only in-frame clones, some missing. The profile shows around 980,000 clones, 75% to 80% of them singletons. The sequencing input was memory CD4+ T cells from PBMCs. The receptors were gathered from a man aged 18 to 29 in good health. Some clones in this sample may be carry-over from other donors' samples. The CDR3 runs from the conserved cysteine through the conserved F or W. Fields, in order: CDR3 length, clone size, V gene, D gene, J gene, CDR3 DNA, CDR3 protein. The D gene is left open where the match is weak. Expanded clones get a size class; other rows say once, few or many, or leave the size out.

>15|once|TRBV7-2|TRBD2|TRBJ2-3
TGTGCCAGCAGCTTACGCGGGAGTTTCACAGATACGCAGTATTTT
CASSLRGSFTDTQYF
>13|many|TRBV5-6|NA|TRBJ2-3
TGTGCCAGCAGGTCTAGAGTCGGCGATACGCAGTATTTT
CASRSRVGDTQYF
>16|NA|TRBV9|NA|TRBJ2-3
TGTGCCAGCAGCCGTGACGGGCGTCTGTCTACAGATACGCAGTATTTT
CASSRDGRLSTDTQYF
>15|once|TRBV6-6|TRBD1|TRBJ2-2
TGTGCCAGCAGGGGGACAGGGGGCGACACCGGGGAGCTGTTTTTT
CASRGTGGDTGELFF
>16|NA|TRBV11-3|NA|TRBJ2-3
TGTGCCAGCAGCTTAGGCGCGGACTTCAACACAGATACGCAGTATTTT
CASSLGADFNTDTQYF
>14|NA|TRBV28|TRBD1|TRBJ2-4
TGTGCCAGCAGCTGGGGACAGCTCAAAAACATTCAGTACTTC
CASSWGQLKNIQYF
>16|NA|TRBV7-9|NA|TRBJ1-1
TGTGCCAGCAGCCCACACCTAGGGGGGCGAAACACTGAAGCTTTCTTT
CASSPHLGGRNTEAFF
>15|NA|TRBV6-1|NA|TRBJ2-1
TGTGCCAGCAGTCCGCTCACTACCGGGCTCGGGGAGCAGTTCTTC
CASSPLTTGLGEQFF
>17|many|TRBV19|TRBD2|TRBJ2-1
TGTGCCAGTAGTATGCCCCCTACTAGCGGGAGACTCAAGGAGCAGTTCTTC
CASSMPPTSGRLKEQFF
>15|NA|TRBV28|NA|TRBJ2-7
TGTGCCAGCGAGACGGGGCTTTCATCACCCCACGAGCAGTACTTC
CASETGLSSPHEQYF
>14|NA|TRBV9|NA|TRBJ1-2
TGTGCCAGCAGCGTAGGGGTAAACTTCTATGGCTACACCTTC
CASSVGVNFYGYTF
>13|NA|TRBV9|TRBD1|TRBJ1-4
TGTGCCAGCAGCCGCCAGGGGGGGGAAAAACTGTTTTTT
CASSRQGGEKLFF
>14|NA|TRBV5-1|NA|TRBJ2-1
TGCGCCAGCAGGCAAGGGCGGGACCCCTATGAGCAGTTCTTC
CASRQGRDPYEQFF
>15|NA|TRBV5-1|TRBD1|TRBJ2-3
TGCGCCAGCAGCTCGGGACAGGGACTCACAGATACGCAGTATTTT
CASSSGQGLTDTQYF
>13|NA|TRBV5-8|NA|TRBJ2-5
TGTGCCAGCCACTTGCGGGAAGGAGAGACCCAGTACTTC
CASHLREGETQYF
>16|NA|TRBV5-1|NA|TRBJ2-1
TGCGCCAGCAGCTCATTGGGGGTGGGCTCCTACAATGAGCAGTTCTTC
CASSSLGVGSYNEQFF
>15|NA|TRBV7-9|TRBD1|TRBJ1-5
TGTGCCAGCAGCCCACAGGGGGCCCGCAATCAGCCCCAGCATTTT
CASSPQGARNQPQHF
>13|NA|TRBV10-3|NA|TRBJ2-7
TGTGCCACCACCGGGGCGGCCACCTACGAGCAGTACTTC
CATTGAATYEQYF
>12|NA|TRBV5-6|NA|TRBJ2-5
TGTGCCAGCAGCTTGAGAAGGGGGACCCAGTACTTC
CASSLRRGTQYF
>18|NA|TRBV5-6|TRBD1|TRBJ1-5
TGTGCCAGCAGCTTGGGGGGACAGAACCATTATAGCAATCAGCCCCAACATTTT
CASSLGGQNHYSNQPQHF
>12|NA|TRBV10-3|TRBD1|TRBJ2-7
TGTGCCACAGGGACAGGGACCTACGAGCAGTACTTC
CATGTGTYEQYF
>13|NA|TRBV5-1|NA|TRBJ1-2
TGCGCCAGCAGCTTAGAGGGAAACTATGGCTACACCTTC
CASSLEGNYGYTF
>14|NA|TRBV11-2|NA|TRBJ1-1
TGTGCCAGCAGCTTTCCGGGGGGAGGCACTGAAGCTTTCTTT
CASSFPGGGTEAFF
>18|NA|TRBV7-2|TRBD1|TRBJ2-6
TGTGCCAGCAGCCCCCGACAGGGGCAGAGCTCTGGGGCCAACGTCCTGACTTTC
CASSPRQGQSSGANVLTF
>14|NA|TRBV28|TRBD1|TRBJ1-2
TGTGCCAGCAGTCCCCGGACAGGGATTAGTGGCTACACCTTC
CASSPRTGISGYTF
>14|few|TRBV19|NA|TRBJ1-1
TGTGCCTGCCGGGACGGATACATGAACACTGAAGCTTTCTTT
CACRDGYMNTEAFF
>11|NA|TRBV28|NA|TRBJ2-7
TGTGCCAGCAGGACTCGAGGGAAGCAGTACTTC
CASRTRGKQYF
>13|NA|TRBV14|TRBD1|TRBJ2-4
TGTGCCAGCAGCCGGGGACAGGGGCGCATTCAGTACTTC
CASSRGQGRIQYF
>15|NA|TRBV7-2|NA|TRBJ2-5
TGTGCCAGCAGCCCAGGGGGGGGACTACGGGAGACCCAGTACTTC
CASSPGGGLRETQYF
>15|NA|TRBV7-3|TRBD2|TRBJ2-7
TGTGCCAGCAGCCCGATCGCGGGACTAGAAGGCGAGCAGTACTTC
CASSPIAGLEGEQYF
>11|NA|TRBV30|NA|TRBJ1-2
TGTGCCGGCGGGGGACGGTATGGCTACACCTTC
CAGGGRYGYTF
>14|NA|TRBV18|TRBD1|TRBJ1-2
TGTGCCAGCTCACCGAAACAGGGGGCGAGGGGCTACACCTTC
CASSPKQGARGYTF
>15|many|TRBV6-4|NA|TRBJ2-2
TGTGCCAGCAGTGACTCGAACAGGGACACCGGGGAGCTGTTTTTT
CASSDSNRDTGELFF
>12|NA|TRBV28|NA|TRBJ1-4
TGTGCCAGTGGACGGGGAGGGGAAAAACTGTTTTTT
CASGRGGEKLFF
>14|NA|TRBV5-1|TRBD2|TRBJ2-1
TGCGCCAGCAAAGCGGGAGGGGCATACAATGAGCAGTTCTTC
CASKAGGAYNEQFF
>12|NA|TRBV29-1|NA|TRBJ2-1
TGCAGCGTCGTAAATCCCCGGGATGAGCAGTTCTTC
CSVVNPRDEQFF
>15|NA|TRBV15|NA|TRBJ1-3
TGTGCCACCAGCAGAGACAGGGGCTCTGGAAACACCATATATTTT
CATSRDRGSGNTIYF
>14|NA|TRBV9|NA|TRBJ2-2
TGTGCCAGCAGCGTAGGCCCTAGCCCCGGGGAGCTGTTTTTT
CASSVGPSPGELFF
>13|NA|TRBV7-9|NA|TRBJ1-5
TGTGCCAGCAGCTTAGGGGTCGACAGTCCCCAGCATTTT
CASSLGVDSPQHF
>16|NA|TRBV28|TRBD2|TRBJ2-2
TGTGCCAGCAGTCCTAGCGGGAGGAAGAACACCGGGGAGCTGTTTTTT
CASSPSGRKNTGELFF
>16|NA|TRBV7-8|TRBD1|TRBJ1-2
TGTGCCAGCAGCACCAGGGCCGGACAGGCCGCGGGTGGCTACACCTTC
CASSTRAGQAAGGYTF
>14|NA|TRBV10-1|NA|TRBJ1-5
TGCGCCATCCCAGGAACAGTCAGGGGTCAGCCCCAGCATTTT
CAIPGTVRGQPQHF
>14|NA|TRBV6-1|NA|TRBJ2-7
TGTGCCAGCAGTGAAGTCGGCAGCTCCTACGAGCAGTACTTC
CASSEVGSSYEQYF